Shown below are 30 T cell receptor beta chains from a single sample sequenced in a study of tumor and adjacent non-tumor tissue in lung cancer. A modified ARM-PCR protocol with three rounds of nested PCR amplified TCRbeta. TCRdb itself ran the multiplex PCR reads through MiXCR, one entry per CDR3 protein. The sample holds roughly 49,000 distinct CDR3 sequences, 74% seen once. The template was RNA from unsorted bulk tissue. This non-tumor lung sample came from over 3 cm beyond the tumor edge. The sample was distant non-tumor lung tissue. These receptors all come from a woman aged 55 to 70 with non-small cell lung cancer.

In regard to this clonotype: In this CDR3 the conserved last residue, phenylalanine or tryptophan, is missing, so a read error is likely. No DNA is shown, since the ends of the CDR3 on it are uncertain; the CDR3 is the one TCRdb lists. The chain recombines TRBV11-1 with TRBJ2-1. Germline values: CDR1 SGHAT, CDR2 FQDESV (reference sequence). Counting both end residues, the CDR3 totals 17 amino acids. The chain's CDR3 is CANSRGFAASSYNEQLL.

A note on this clonotype: An end of the junction differs from the germline gene, which may be a read error. The chain couples TRBV4-3 to TRBJ2-2; 8 nucleotides match TRBD1. The CDR3 is 17 residues long. Germline V gene sequence: CDR1 LGHNA, CDR2 YSLEER. DNA for the CDR3: TGCGTCAGCAGCCAAGGGACAGGAGGGTTGAACACCGGGAAGCTGTTTTTT. It codes for CVSSQGTGGLNTGKLFF.

Of note for this clonotype: One end of the junction does not line up with germline, which may come from a read error. The chain has TRBV28 and TRBJ1-1; the D is unclear. Germline assignment: CDR1 MDHEN and CDR2 SYDVKM. There are 15 residues in the CDR3. CDR3 amino acids: CAGNLLPPTYTETFF. The CDR3 DNA is TGTGCCGGCAATTTATTGCCACCTACCTACACTGAAACTTTCTTT. The variable domain in full, completed from reference TRBV28 and TRBJ1-1, reads DVKVTQSSRYLVKRTGEKVFLECVQDMDHENMFWYRQDPGLGLRLIYFSYDVKMKEKGDIPEGYSVSREKKERFSLILESASTNQTSMYLCAGNLLPPTYTETFFGQGTRLTVV.

A note on this clonotype: Since a much larger clone is just one base distant, this may be a read error. The chain carries TRBV11-2 and TRBJ2-1, with D perhaps TRBD2 (5 bases). Germline values: CDR1 SGHAT, CDR2 FQNNGV. This CDR3 has 11 amino acids. The CDR3 region has the DNA TGTGACAGCGGCCCCCAGTATGAGCAGTTCTTC. Protein sequence: CDSGPQYEQFF.

This clonotype showed up many times. The rearrangement joins TRBV20-1 to TRBJ1-1; tentatively, D is TRBD1 (5 bases). V was shortened by 6 bases and J by 6 bases, with 11 bases between the two germline ends. The CDR3 totals 11 residues. From germline, CDR1 is DFQATT and CDR2 SNEGSKA (reference sequence). DNA of the CDR3: TGCAGTGCAAGGACATCCCCTGAAGCTTTCTTT. This translates into CSARTSPEAFF.

For this clonotype: The junction does not match germline at one end; this may be a read error. The rearrangement joins TRBV11-2 to TRBJ2-7; a weak D match, TRBD1 (6 bases). The CDR3 runs to 14 residues. CDR1 is SGHAT and CDR2 is FQNNGV in the germline V gene. CDR3 sequence reads: CASSLLTGRYEQYF. CDR3 in DNA: TGTGCCAGTAGCTTACTAACAGGGCGCTACGAGCAGTACTTC.

As concerns this clonotype: One junction end does not reproduce the germline sequence, and a read error may be involved. The chain carries TRBV20-1 and TRBJ2-3; 9 nucleotides align to TRBD2. The length of the CDR3 is 15 residues. Germline CDR1 DFQATT, CDR2 SNEGSKA (reference sequence). The CDR3 here is CGPSPASGITETQYF. Here the CDR3 DNA reads TGCGGGCCAAGTCCTGCTAGCGGGATCACAGAAACGCAGTATTTT.

About this clonotype itself: A much larger clone differs from this one at a single base, so this may be a read error. The chain employs TRBV25-1 and TRBJ2-4; 7 bases align to TRBD2. CDR3 length: 16 amino acids. In germline, CDR1 is MGHDK, CDR2 SYGVNS. The CDR3 spells CDSSESSGLAKNIQYF. CDR3 coding DNA: TGTGACAGCAGTGAAAGTAGCGGGCTAGCCAAAAACATTCAGTACTTC.

In this sample, this clonotype turned up many times. V is TRBV28 and J is TRBJ1-4, with D maybe TRBD1 (5 bases). Germline V gives CDR1 MDHEN, CDR2 SYDVKM. This CDR3 spans 21 amino acids. Trimming took off 8 bases at V and 0 bases at J, with 31 bases between the two ends. The CDR3 sequence: CASLSFSFGGIAVATNEKLFF. For the CDR3, the DNA is TGTGCCAGCCTGTCATTCTCCTTCGGGGGAATAGCAGTCGCAACTAATGAAAAACTGTTTTTT. The variable domain in full, with the rest retrieved from reference TRBV28 and TRBJ1-4, is DVKVTQSSRYLVKRTGEKVFLECVQDMDHENMFWYRQDPGLGLRLIYFSYDVKMKEKGDIPEGYSVSREKKERFSLILESASTNQTSMYLCASLSFSFGGIAVATNEKLFFGSGTQLSVL.

The table lists this clonotype with many counts. J is TRBJ2-7 and V is TRBV6-2 or TRBV6-3; 9 nucleotides agree with TRBD1. The trim removed 7 bases at V and 3 bases at J, leaving 4 bases unmatched. The CDR3 contains 13 residues. CDR1 and CDR2 from the germline V gene are MNHEY and SVGEGT. CDR3 coding DNA: TGTGCCAGCAACTCGGGACAGGGCTACGAGCAGTACTTC. Its protein is CASNSGQGYEQYF.

As for this clonotype: The junction departs from germline at one end; a sequencing error may be responsible. The rearrangement joins TRBV4-3 to TRBJ2-3; 12 positions agree with TRBD1. Germline CDR1 LGHNA, CDR2 YSLEER. The CDR3 runs to 16 residues. Written as DNA, the CDR3 is TGCGCAAGCAGCCAAGATAGGGGACAGGGGGCAGGTACGCAGTATTTT. Amino acid sequence: CASSQDRGQGAGTQYF.

Turning to this clonotype: Germline is not matched at one junction end, which may reflect a read error. This chain links TRBV6-1 with TRBJ1-1; 9 bases are shared with TRBD1. The length of the CDR3 is 18 residues. CDR1 is MNHNS and CDR2 is SASEGT in the germline V gene. The CDR3 is CVSSGYPGQGLSNTEASF. CDR3 DNA sequence: TGTGTCAGCAGTGGGTACCCGGGACAGGGCCTTTCGAACACTGAAGCTTCCTTT.

Remarks on this clonotype: No conserved phenylalanine or tryptophan is present at the end of the CDR3, so a read error is the likely explanation. The chain links TRBV11-2 to TRBJ2-7; 7 bases line up with TRBD1. The CDR3 runs 14 residues. V was pared by 5 bases and J by 7 bases, with 11 bases of the junction left unmatched. Per the germline V gene, CDR1 is SGHAT and CDR2 is FQNNGV. The CDR3 loop is CASSRGRAGGEQYL. In nucleotides, the CDR3 is TGTGCCAGCAGCCGGGGCAGGGCAGGGGGAGAGCAGTACCTC.

This clonotype was seen only once. The chain employs TRBV4-3 and TRBJ2-7; TRBD1 is a possible D gene (5 bases). The germline gives CDR1 LGHNA, CDR2 YSLEER. Between the trimmed V and J ends, which lost 5 bases and 2 bases, there was a span of 16 bases. CDR3 length: 15 residues. CDR3: CASSFAGKYPYEQYF. The CDR3 bases are TGCGCCAGCAGCTTTGCAGGGAAATACCCCTACGAGCAGTACTTC.

As to this clonotype: Given the absence of the conserved phenylalanine or tryptophan at the CDR3 end, a read error is likely. The DNA is omitted, as the CDR3 cannot be located on it reliably, and the CDR3 follows TCRdb's listing. The chain employs TRBV12-3 or TRBV12-4 and TRBJ1-2; TRBD1 is taken as the D call from the table, unchecked against the DNA. The CDR3 spans 12 amino acids, including both terminal residues. CDR3 sequence reads: CASSEGQARAAI.

As concerns this clonotype: The final CDR3 position lacks the conserved phenylalanine or tryptophan, pointing to a likely read error. As DNA, the CDR3 is TGTGCCAGCAGTTACGGAATGGGCAATGCGCAGTTCCTC. As protein: CASSYGMGNAQFL. The rearrangement joins TRBV6-6 to TRBJ2-1; D is undetermined. Germline V gene data show CDR1 as MNHNY and CDR2 as SVGAGI (reference sequence). The CDR3 has 13 amino acids.

This sequence joins TRBV11-2 and TRBJ2-7, with 10 nucleotides matching TRBD1. Germline CDR1 and CDR2: SGHAT and FQNNGV. The CDR3 is 15 amino acids. CDR3: CVGSLGTGAFHEQYF. Here the CDR3 DNA reads TGTGTCGGCAGCTTGGGGACAGGGGCCTTTCACGAGCAGTACTTC. The full variable domain, its missing parts supplied by reference TRBV11-2 and TRBJ2-7, is EAGVAQSPRYKIIEKRQSVAFWCNPISGHATLYWYQQILGQGPKLLIQFQNNGVVDDSQLPKDRFSAERLKGVDSTLKIQPAKLEDSAVYLCVGSLGTGAFHEQYFGPGTRLTVT.

About this clonotype: An end of the junction does not agree with germline; a read error may underlie this. The chain recombines TRBV4-2 with TRBJ2-1; 10 nucleotides agree with TRBD2. This CDR3 comprises 17 residues. Germline loops: CDR1 LGHNA, CDR2 YNFKEQ. This CDR3 reads CASRQDRASGGLNGQFF. Here the CDR3 DNA reads TGTGCCAGCAGGCAAGATCGGGCTAGCGGGGGCCTAAATGGGCAGTTCTTC.

A remark on this clonotype: This may arise from a read error, as a much more abundant clone is one base away. The CDR3 end shows no conserved phenylalanine or tryptophan, and so a read error is likely. No DNA is shown, since the ends of the CDR3 on it are uncertain; the CDR3 is the one TCRdb lists. V is TRBV12-3 or TRBV12-4 and J is TRBJ1-1; the table's D gene call, TRBD1, was not cross checked with the DNA. Termini included, the CDR3 measures 14 amino acids. The CDR3 is CASSPTGYRTEAIC.

There are many counts of this clonotype. The J gene is TRBJ2-1, the V gene TRBV28; no clear D. V shed 6 bases and J shed 1 base, with 19 bases lying between them. The germline V gene encodes CDR1 MDHEN and CDR2 SYDVKM. The CDR3 totals 17 residues. CDR3 residues: CASSQKVGGRSYNEQFF. As DNA, the CDR3 is TGTGCCAGCAGCCAGAAAGTGGGCGGCAGGTCCTACAATGAGCAGTTCTTC.

A note on this clonotype: A single base separates this from a much larger clone, so it may be a read error. This chain links TRBV6-6 with TRBJ1-3; D gene uncertain. The germline gives CDR1 MNHNY, CDR2 SVGAGI (reference sequence). This CDR3 contains 12 residues. The CDR3 nucleotides read TGTGCCAGCAGGCCGTCTGGAAACATCATATATTTT. Protein: CASRPSGNIIYF.

To note about this clonotype: At one end the junction does not follow the germline gene, possibly because of a read error. The chain combines TRBV11-2 with TRBJ2-3; the D is unclear. Germline CDR1 reads SGHAT; CDR2 reads FQNNGV. The CDR3 is 12 amino acids. This chain's CDR3 is CTSSLDADTQYF. CDR3 coding DNA: TGTACCAGCAGCTTAGATGCAGATACGCAGTATTTT.

Comments on this clonotype: This clone may be a read error of a much larger clone one base away. This chain connects TRBV13 to TRBJ2-7; D gene unclear. This CDR3 region has 13 residues. CDR1 and CDR2 from the germline V gene are PRHDT and FYEKMQ (reference sequence). Here the CDR3 DNA reads TGTGCCAGCAGCTTTACTAACTCCTACGAGGAGTACTTC. It translates to CASSFTNSYEEYF.

The table lists this clonotype with many counts. The chain recombines TRBV11-3 with TRBJ2-1; 12 nucleotides line up with TRBD2. The germline V gene has CDR1 SGHNT and CDR2 YENEEA. The CDR3 is 17 residues long. After removal of 0 bases from V and 5 bases from J, the junction contained 5 bases not matched to a gene. CDR3 nucleotides: TGTGCCAGCAGCTTAGAGTTGACTAGCGGGAGCCACAATGAGCAGTTCTTC. Translating gives CASSLELTSGSHNEQFF.

This clonotype occurred a few times. J is TRBJ1-3 and V is TRBV20-1; D is unresolved. Germline V gene lookup returns CDR1 DFQATT and CDR2 SNEGSKA (reference sequence). The CDR3 extends over 17 amino acids. V lost 0 bases and J lost 4, with 19 bases in between. The CDR3 DNA sequence: TGCAGTGCTAGAGATCTCCGCGCAGGAGGGTCCGGAAACACCATATATTTT. This translates into CSARDLRAGGSGNTIYF.

V and J are TRBV6-2 or TRBV6-3 and TRBJ1-2; weak D call: TRBD1 (6 bases). Germline V gene lookup returns CDR1 MNHEY and CDR2 SVGEGT. The V gene lost 0 bases and the J gene lost 5 bases, with 16 bases spanning the gap. The CDR3 totals 16 residues. The CDR3 nucleotides read TGTGCCAGCAGTTACTCCCCATTACAGGGAGAGTATGGCTACACCTTC. Amino acid sequence: CASSYSPLQGEYGYTF.

This clonotype came up many times. A much larger clone is a single base away; this may be a read error. The missing conserved phenylalanine or tryptophan at the end of this CDR3 makes a read error likely. The V and J genes are TRBV29-1 and TRBJ1-1; perhaps TRBD1 as D (5 bases). V was cut by 5 bases and J by 9 bases, with 16 bases left in between. CDR3 size: 12 residues. Germline V lookup: CDR1 SQVTM, CDR2 ANQGSEA. The CDR3 coding sequence is TGCAGCGTTCGGGGTAGGAGGGACCAAGCTTTCCTT. This encodes CSVRGRRDQAFL.

On this clonotype itself: The germline gene is not matched at one end of the junction; a read error may be the cause. The CDR3 nucleotides are TGCGCAAGAAGCCAAGGGACTAGCGGGGCAGACACGCAGTATTTT. Translated, it gives CARSQGTSGADTQYF. The chain uses TRBV4-3 and TRBJ2-3, with TRBD2 matching over 13 bases. Germline V gene sequence: CDR1 LGHNA, CDR2 YSLEER. CDR3 length: 15 amino acids.

A remark on this clonotype: This sequence may be a read error, since a much larger clone differs from it by one base. The chain uses TRBV29-1 and TRBJ2-2, with D possibly being TRBD2 (6 bases). From germline, CDR1 is SQVTM and CDR2 ANQGSEA. The CDR3 extends over 13 amino acids. The CDR3 DNA sequence: TGCAGCGTTGTCTCCGGGCCTACCGGGGGGCTGTTTTTT. This encodes CSVVSGPTGGLFF.

The CDR3 bases are TGTGCCAGCTCCCCGGATTCCGGGACAGAAGATGAGCAGTTCTTC. Amino acid sequence: CASSPDSGTEDEQFF. This sequence joins TRBV18 and TRBJ2-1, with 7 bases that match TRBD1. From germline, CDR1 is KGHSH and CDR2 LQKENI. With 6 bases clipped from V and 8 bases from J, the junction kept 13 bases outside the gene matches. The CDR3 loop spans 15 amino acids.